Listed below are T cell receptor beta chains from one sample, sequenced in a study of blood T cell repertoires in COVID-19. Sequenced by immunoSEQ multiplex PCR; TCRdb stores in-frame clones only, minus some. The sample includes under 250,000 clones, roughly four fifths of them seen just once. Sequencing input: peripheral blood. The receptors stem from a woman between 35 and 50 years old with acute or convalescent COVID-19. The CDR3 runs from the conserved cysteine through the conserved F or W. Each record gives: D gene, clone size, J gene, V gene, CDR3 DNA, CDR3 protein. A D gene is named only where the DNA matches it firmly. Clone size is given for some rows only: seen once, a few or many times, or a class if the clone is expanded.

TRBD2 | . | TRBJ2-1 | TRBV29-1 | TGCAGCGTTCGGACTAGCGGGGGGGGTGAGCAGTTCTTC | CSVRTSGGGEQFF
. | . | TRBJ1-1 | TRBV29-1 | TGCAGCGCCCCGGACACCAGCCTTTCTGCTTTCTTT | CSAPDTSLSAFF
TRBD1 | . | TRBJ1-3 | TRBV6-5 | TGTGCCAGCAGGACAGGGTCTGGAAACACCATATATTTT | CASRTGSGNTIYF
. | . | TRBJ2-5 | TRBV5-4 | TGTGCCAGCAGCTTGGCCGGCGGGGGCGGAGAGACCCAGTACTTC | CASSLAGGGGETQYF
TRBD2 | . | TRBJ2-3 | TRBV7-9 | TGTGCCAGCAGCCCCGGGACTAGCGGGACCACAGATACGCAGTATTTT | CASSPGTSGTTDTQYF
. | . | TRBJ1-3 | TRBV7-2 | TGTGCCAGCAGCTTAGCGTCCGGTTCCTCTGGAAACACCATATATTTT | CASSLASGSSGNTIYF
. | . | TRBJ1-2 | TRBV24-1 | TGTGCCACCAGTGATTCCGACAGACCCAGGAGAGGCTACACCTTC | CATSDSDRPRRGYTF
. | once | TRBJ2-5 | TRBV6-6 | TGTGCCAGCAACCCAAAAACCCACGGGGAGACCCAGTACTTC | CASNPKTHGETQYF
. | . | TRBJ1-1 | TRBV9 | TGTGCCAGCAGCCCACGTAGCGGGGGGGAAGCTTTCTTT | CASSPRSGGEAFF
TRBD1 | . | TRBJ1-6 | TRBV6-4 | TGTGCCACCCGACAGGGGGACAATTCACCCCTCCACTTT | CATRQGDNSPLHF
TRBD1 | . | TRBJ1-6 | TRBV10-3 | TGTGCCATCAGCCCGGGACAGGGGGGGTCACCCCTCCACTTT | CAISPGQGGSPLHF
. | . | TRBJ2-5 | TRBV27 | TGTGCCAGCAGCCTGTCCTCGGGAGTGGGAGAGACCCAGTACTTC | CASSLSSGVGETQYF
TRBD1 | . | TRBJ2-4 | TRBV14 | TGTGCCAGCAGCCAAATCAGGACAGGGCTGAACATTCAGTACTTC | CASSQIRTGLNIQYF
. | . | TRBJ1-1 | TRBV5-6 | TGTGCCAGCAGCTTGGTCAGGGGCGACACTGAAGCTTTCTTT | CASSLVRGDTEAFF
TRBD2 | . | TRBJ2-7 | TRBV10-2 | TGCGCCAGCGGGGATCTCCGGGACTACCTCTACGAGCAGTACTTC | CASGDLRDYLYEQYF
TRBD2 | . | TRBJ2-1 | TRBV19 | TGTGCCAGTAGTATAGGTTTCCGACTAGCGTCTGGCAATGAGCAGTTCTTC | CASSIGFRLASGNEQFF
TRBD2 | . | TRBJ2-1 | TRBV6-6 | TGTGCCAGCACCGACTTCGTGGCTAGCGGGAGATATGAGCAGTTCTTC | CASTDFVASGRYEQFF
TRBD1 | . | TRBJ1-1 | TRBV5-1 | TGCGCCAGCAGCTTGGATGGGGTAAAGGGACAGCTCAAAGGGGTTAACACTGAAGCTTTCTTT | CASSLDGVKGQLKGVNTEAFF
. | . | TRBJ1-5 | TRBV19 | TGTGCCAGTAGTACCCGACAGGAGTATCAGCCCCAGCATTTT | CASSTRQEYQPQHF
TRBD1 | . | TRBJ2-5 | TRBV15 | TGTGCCACCAGCAAAGACAGGGCAGAAGAGACCCAGTACTTC | CATSKDRAEETQYF
TRBD2 | . | TRBJ2-7 | TRBV10-3 | TGTGCCATCAGTGAGGGACTAGCCTACGAGCAGTACTTC | CAISEGLAYEQYF
TRBD1 | once | TRBJ2-3 | TRBV24-1 | TGCATTGGGACAGCTCTCCTCACAGATACGCAGTATTTT | CIGTALLTDTQYF
TRBD1 | . | TRBJ2-5 | TRBV7-9 | TGTGCCAGCAGCCGGGGGGACAGGGGGCAAGAGACCCAGTACTTC | CASSRGDRGQETQYF
. | once | TRBJ1-3 | TRBV4-1 | TGCGCCAGCAGCCAAGGGGGGCAGGGGAACACCATATATTTT | CASSQGGQGNTIYF
. | . | TRBJ1-4 | TRBV3-1/TRBV3-2 | TGTGCCAGCAGCCTCGTTGGGGGCGATGAAAAACTGTTTTTT | CASSLVGGDEKLFF
. | . | TRBJ1-2 | TRBV2 | TGTGCCAGCAGAAACAGGGCCTATGGCTACACCTTC | CASRNRAYGYTF
. | . | TRBJ1-6 | TRBV18 | TGTGCCAGCTCACGCCAGGGTAACTCCTATAATTCACCCCTCCACTTT | CASSRQGNSYNSPLHF
TRBD1 | . | TRBJ1-2 | TRBV5-6 | TGTGCCAGCAGCTTGATCCGGGACAGGGTTGGTGGCTACACCTTC | CASSLIRDRVGGYTF
TRBD2 | . | TRBJ2-7 | TRBV4-2 | TGTGCCAGCAGCCAGCCAGGGACTAGCTTTATCCTCGGCGAGCAGTACTTC | CASSQPGTSFILGEQYF
. | . | TRBJ2-1 | TRBV19 | TGTGCCAGTAGTATAGGAGCGGGCCCCTACAATGAGCAGTTCTTC | CASSIGAGPYNEQFF
. | . | TRBJ2-3 | TRBV24-1 | TGTGCCACCAGTGATTTCGGGGGTTTAGGTACAGATACGCAGTATTTT | CATSDFGGLGTDTQYF
TRBD1 | . | TRBJ2-7 | TRBV11-1 | TGTGCCAGCAGCTTTTGGCAGGGGGAAGGGGGCGAGCAGTACTTC | CASSFWQGEGGEQYF
TRBD1 | . | TRBJ1-3 | TRBV27 | TGTGCCAGCAGTTTCAGGGGGCTGGGAGGAAACACCATATATTTT | CASSFRGLGGNTIYF
. | . | TRBJ2-1 | TRBV2 | TGTGCCAGCAGTCATCCCGGTGAGCAGTTCTTC | CASSHPGEQFF
. | . | TRBJ2-6 | TRBV2 | TGTGCCAGCAGTGGGCCCCCTGGGGCCAACGTCCTGACTTTC | CASSGPPGANVLTF
. | . | TRBJ1-2 | TRBV4-3 | TGCGCCAGCAGCCAAGATCAGGGGAACTATGGCTACACCTTC | CASSQDQGNYGYTF
TRBD1 | . | TRBJ2-7 | TRBV4-1 | TGCGCCAGCAGCCAAGAGAGCGACACAGGGGTTAAGCAGTACTTC | CASSQESDTGVKQYF
TRBD2 | . | TRBJ2-7 | TRBV5-1 | TGCGCCAGCAGCCTAAACCTAGCGGGAGAGGCCGAGCAGTACTTC | CASSLNLAGEAEQYF
TRBD1 | . | TRBJ1-6 | TRBV30 | TGTGCCTGGAGTGTCCCGACAGGGGGCGGCTCACCCCTCCACTTT | CAWSVPTGGGSPLHF
. | few | TRBJ2-5 | TRBV6-6 | TGTGCCAGCAGTACGGGGGAGACCCAGTACTTC | CASSTGETQYF